This T cell receptor beta chain is from a study of blood T cell repertoires in COVID-19. As for the study in general: COVID-19 samples, acute and convalescent, were from the United States, Italy and Spain.

Germline V gene sequence: CDR1 SGHRS, CDR2 YFSETQ. The CDR3 runs to 14 residues. Trimming stripped 0 bases from V and 8 bases from J, with 14 bases between. In the original workflow: The authors estimated nucleated cell counts from reference gene primer amplification. Some clones are missing from TCRdb's copy, which holds only in-frame ones; the method was immunoSEQ multiplex PCR. V, J and clone size are those of that table, while D and trimming were read from the DNA. The sample has about 51,000 clones, 70% to 85% seen once. The sample comprised peripheral blood. The chain carries TRBV5-1 and TRBJ1-2; D remains ambiguous. This receptor was taken from a man aged 45-65 years with acute or convalescent COVID-19. The CDR3 loop reads CASSLGHSAMGYTF. For the CDR3, the DNA is TGCGCCAGCAGCTTGGGACATTCGGCGATGGGCTACACCTTC.